This T cell receptor (beta chain) was obtained from a study of CD8 T cells in ankylosing spondylitis. Whole-study results and caveats: Seven or eight highly homologous variants formed a TCR beta motif that appeared characteristic of ankylosing spondylitis blood.

This clonotype was observed at least ten times. Its antigen remains unidentified. TCRdb reprocessed the 5' RACE reads via MiXCR and lists one record per CDR3 protein. This sample carries 220,000 or so distinct CDR3 sequences, roughly 18% of them seen once, and the ten largest clones take about 39%. Trimming removed 5 bases from V and 10 bases from J; junction bases left unmatched: 7. Per the germline V gene, CDR1 is DFQATT and CDR2 is SNEGSKA (reference sequence). This CDR3 has 11 residues. The chain links TRBV20-1 to TRBJ1-1; 7 nucleotides align to TRBD1. The source is a male donor with ankylosing spondylitis. What was sequenced was blood, either unsorted or a sorted T cell fraction (not recorded which). In DNA, the CDR3 is TGCAGTGCTCCCTCCGGGACAGCAGCTTTCTTT. Amino acid sequence: CSAPSGTAAFF.